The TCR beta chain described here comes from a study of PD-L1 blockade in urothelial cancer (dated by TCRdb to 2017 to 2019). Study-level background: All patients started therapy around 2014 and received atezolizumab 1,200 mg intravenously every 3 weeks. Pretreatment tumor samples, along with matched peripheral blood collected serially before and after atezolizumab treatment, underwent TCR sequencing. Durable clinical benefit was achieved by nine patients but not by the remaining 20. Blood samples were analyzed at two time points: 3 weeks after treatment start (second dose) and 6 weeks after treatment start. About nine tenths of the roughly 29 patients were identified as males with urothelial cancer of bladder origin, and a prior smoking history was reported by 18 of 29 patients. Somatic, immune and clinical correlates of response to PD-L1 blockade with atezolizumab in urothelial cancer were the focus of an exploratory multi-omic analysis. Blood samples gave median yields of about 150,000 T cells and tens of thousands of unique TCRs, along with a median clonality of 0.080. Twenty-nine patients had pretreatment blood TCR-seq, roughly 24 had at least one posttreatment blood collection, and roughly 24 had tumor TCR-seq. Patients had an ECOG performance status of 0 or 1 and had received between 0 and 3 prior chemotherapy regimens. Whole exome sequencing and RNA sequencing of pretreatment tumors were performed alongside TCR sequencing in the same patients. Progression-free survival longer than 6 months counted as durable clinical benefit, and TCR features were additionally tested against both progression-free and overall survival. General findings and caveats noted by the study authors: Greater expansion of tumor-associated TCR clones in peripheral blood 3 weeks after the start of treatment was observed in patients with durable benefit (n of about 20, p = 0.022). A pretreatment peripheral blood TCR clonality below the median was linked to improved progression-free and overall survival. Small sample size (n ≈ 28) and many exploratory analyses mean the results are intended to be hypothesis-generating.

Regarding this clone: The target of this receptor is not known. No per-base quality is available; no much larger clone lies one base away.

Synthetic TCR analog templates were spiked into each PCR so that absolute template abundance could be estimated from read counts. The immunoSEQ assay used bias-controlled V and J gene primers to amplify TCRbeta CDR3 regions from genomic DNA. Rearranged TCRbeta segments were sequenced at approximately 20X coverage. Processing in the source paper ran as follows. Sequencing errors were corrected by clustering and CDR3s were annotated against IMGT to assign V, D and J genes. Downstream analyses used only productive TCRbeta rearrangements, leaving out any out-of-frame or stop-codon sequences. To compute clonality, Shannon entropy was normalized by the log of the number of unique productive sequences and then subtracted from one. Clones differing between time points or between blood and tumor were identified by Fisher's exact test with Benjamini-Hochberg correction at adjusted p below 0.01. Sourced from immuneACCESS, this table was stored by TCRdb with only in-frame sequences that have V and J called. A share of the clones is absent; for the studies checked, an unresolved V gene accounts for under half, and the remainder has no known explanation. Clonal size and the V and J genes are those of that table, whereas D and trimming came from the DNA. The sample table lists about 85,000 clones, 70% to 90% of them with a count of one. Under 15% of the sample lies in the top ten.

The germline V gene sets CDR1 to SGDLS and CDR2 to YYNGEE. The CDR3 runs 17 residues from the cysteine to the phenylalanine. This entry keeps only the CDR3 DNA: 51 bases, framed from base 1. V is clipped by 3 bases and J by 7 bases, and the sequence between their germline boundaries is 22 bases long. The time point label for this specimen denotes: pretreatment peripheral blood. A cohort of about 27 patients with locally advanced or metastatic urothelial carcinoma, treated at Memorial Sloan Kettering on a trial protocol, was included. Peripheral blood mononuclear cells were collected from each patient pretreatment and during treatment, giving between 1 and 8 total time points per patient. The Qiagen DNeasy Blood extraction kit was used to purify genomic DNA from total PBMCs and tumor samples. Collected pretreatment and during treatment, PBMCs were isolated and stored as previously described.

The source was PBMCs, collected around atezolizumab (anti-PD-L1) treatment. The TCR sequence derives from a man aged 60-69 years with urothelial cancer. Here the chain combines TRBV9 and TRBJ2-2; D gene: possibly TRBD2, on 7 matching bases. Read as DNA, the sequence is TGTGCCAGCAGCGCCGGGGGGCAGGGTGCCCTGGGCGGGGAGCTGTTTTTT. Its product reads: CASSAGGQGALGGELFF.